This TCR beta chain was retrieved from a study of blood T cell repertoires in COVID-19. The study drew participants aged about 18 to 95 years from under 30 US areas. Cohort allocation depended upon clinical history that participants reported. Recovered Cohort 3 donors showed two negative PCRs, clearance, or symptom resolution. The CDR3 runs 14 residues. V lost 6 bases, J lost 5 bases, and 16 bases lay in between. Germline V gene data show CDR1 as SNHLY and CDR2 as FYNNEI. Authors' analysis steps: Reference gene primer amplification gave nucleated cell count estimates. The protocol was immunoSEQ multiplex PCR, while the TCRdb copy is restricted to in-frame clones and leaves out a portion. That table supplies the V and J calls and clone size; D and trimming were determined from the DNA. This table holds around 170,000 clones, roughly 83% found once.

The TCR was taken from a woman in her 30s who had recovered from COVID-19. The chain is built from TRBV2 and TRBJ2-5; D possibly corresponds to TRBD2 (5 bases). Specimen: PBMCs or T cells enriched from blood (not recorded which). DNA for the CDR3: TGTGCCAGCAGCCAGTCTACTAGGAGGGAGACCCAGTACTTC. Amino acid sequence: CASSQSTRRETQYF.